This T cell receptor (beta chain) was recovered during a study of blood T cells in healthy people across ages (dated by TCRdb to between 2014 and 2017). Turning to the overall study: In model experiments, roughly one uniquely barcoded TCR beta cDNA molecule per two T cells was captured by template switching. The study measured age-related changes in TCR beta repertoire diversity using deep sequencing normalized with unique cDNA molecular identifiers. The donors were divided into four age groups: young (average around 16 years), middle-aged (almost 40), aged (about 60) and long-lived (82). To avoid experimental bias, donors of different ages were randomly spread across the sequencing lanes. The study analyzed two additional independent replicas of 1 million unique cDNA reads from the same blood draw for two donors, one aged 18 to 30 and one aged 80 or older. General findings and caveats noted by the study authors: Estimates of total diversity based on one million sequenced T cells were considered lower bounds and underestimates. Donor CMV infection status was unknown, potentially confounding age-related changes in expanded clonotypes. Compared with the aged group, more naive CD4+ T cells, fewer expanded clones and increased TCR diversity were shown by the long-lived group, suggesting age selection. Because profiling used bulk unsorted PBMCs, naive and antigen-experienced compartments could not be compared conclusively. A strong correlation was found between observed TCR beta diversity and the percentage of naive T cells measured by flow cytometry. Observed TCR beta diversity per million T cells fell roughly linearly with age, and a significant reduction was already apparent by age around 36.

Libraries were prepared through 5' RACE. The sequencing machine was an Illumina HiSeq 2500. A second roughly 6 to 12 cycle PCR used a sample-barcoded 5' primer and a J-beta primer mix. A template-switch 5' adaptor carrying 12 random nucleotides introduced a unique molecular identifier onto each TCR beta cDNA molecule. Each sample yielded at least 3 million CDR3-containing paired-end reads. The Mint cDNA synthesis kit, primed by a TRBC-specific oligonucleotide, was used to synthesize first-strand cDNA from all RNA. Following uracil-DNA glycosylase treatment, a first 18-cycle PCR with universal primers M1SS and BC2_uni_R was performed on all cDNA. The study's own analysis went as follows. Normalization of each sample was performed by random selection of 1 million high-quality reads, each carrying a distinct molecular identifier. Reads sharing molecular identifiers were discarded rather than binned into consensus sequences. MiTCR, set to a Q25 quality threshold and the strictest error-elimination algorithm, was used for CDR3 identification, clonotype clustering and error correction. Lower-bound total TCR beta diversity was estimated with a nonparametric unseen species model using Euler transformation. Using fastp at Q25 and MiXCR, TCRdb reprocessed the public reads and kept productive beta chains. Rows are unified per CDR3 protein, each entry keeping the most common DNA and genes. TCRdb, not the original authors, processed these V and J calls. This sample is represented by 1.5 million to 2 million distinct CDR3 sequences; about 50% of them were singletons. The ten largest clones represent 2.1% of the sample.

As to this clonotype: The target of this receptor is not known. Qualities for individual bases were not recorded, and no much larger clone is one base off.

Donors were approximately 42 systemically healthy Caucasian individuals from Russia aged 6 to 90 years. Roughly 9.5 milliliters of peripheral blood were drawn from each donor into EDTA-treated Vacutainer tubes. Ficoll-Paque density-gradient centrifugation was used to isolate PBMCs, with at least 7 million obtained per sample. Trizol reagent was used to extract total RNA from the PBMCs, yielding at least 5 micrograms per sample. Naive CD45RAhigh/CD27high T cell percentages were measured by flow cytometry on a PBMC aliquot from every donor. Germline trimming: 6 bases from V, 4 bases from J; junction bases outside gene matches: 2. CDR1 ENHRY and CDR2 SYGVKD were looked up in the germline V gene. The cysteine opens and the phenylalanine closes a CDR3 of 13 amino acids. Only the CDR3 part of the read is kept: 39 bases, read in frame from the first base.

The chain uses TRBV10-3 and TRBJ2-1; 8 bases in the junction line up with TRBD2. The clonotype originates from a woman between 40 and 55 years old in good health. The source material was blood. The DNA sequence is TGTGCCATCAGGAGCGGGGGATACAATGAGCAGTTCTTC. Translated, this gives CAIRSGGYNEQFF.